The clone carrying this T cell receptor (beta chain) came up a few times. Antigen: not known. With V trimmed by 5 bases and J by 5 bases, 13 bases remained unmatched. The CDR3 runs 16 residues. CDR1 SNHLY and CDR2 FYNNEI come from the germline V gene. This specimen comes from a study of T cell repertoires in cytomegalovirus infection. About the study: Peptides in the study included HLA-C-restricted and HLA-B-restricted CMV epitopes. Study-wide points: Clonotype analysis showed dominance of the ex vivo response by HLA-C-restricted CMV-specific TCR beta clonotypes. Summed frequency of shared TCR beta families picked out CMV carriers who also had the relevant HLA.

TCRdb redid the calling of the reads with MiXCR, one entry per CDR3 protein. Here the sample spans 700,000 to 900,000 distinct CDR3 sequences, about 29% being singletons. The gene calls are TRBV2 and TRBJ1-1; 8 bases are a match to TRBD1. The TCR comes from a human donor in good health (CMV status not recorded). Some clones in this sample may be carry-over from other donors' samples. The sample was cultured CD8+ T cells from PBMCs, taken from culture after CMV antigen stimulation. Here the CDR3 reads CASSTTGQGGLTEAFF. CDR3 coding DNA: TGTGCCAGCAGTACTACAGGACAGGGAGGGTTAACTGAAGCTTTCTTT.